This T cell receptor (beta chain) was documented in a study of blood T cell repertoires in COVID-19. Repertoires were generated with immunoSEQ multiplex PCR, while TCRdb's copy carries only in-frame clones and drops some. This table has roughly 89,000 clones, 80% appearing once. The CDR3 length is 14 residues. The germline V gene encodes CDR1 SGHRS and CDR2 YFSETQ. The V gene lost 4 bases and the J gene lost 4 bases, with 11 bases spanning the gap. The sample taken for sequencing was peripheral blood. This chain uses TRBV5-1 with TRBJ2-2; tentatively, D is TRBD1 (5 bases). The source of this sequence is a woman aged 70-85 years with acute or convalescent COVID-19. CDR3 nucleotides: TGCGCCAGCAGCATGCAGGGCGGCACCGGGGAGCTGTTTTTT. Its protein is CASSMQGGTGELFF.